This TCR beta chain was identified during a study of cytomegalovirus exposure and HLA in healthy donors. Trimming removed 6 bases from V and 2 bases from J, with 13 bases in between. Germline CDR1 reads SGHTA; CDR2 reads FQGNSA. The CDR3 contains 14 residues. PCR used 60 Vbeta primers and 13 Jbeta primers. Method: immunoSEQ multiplex PCR; TCRdb's copy keeps in-frame clones and lacks some. The sample lists about 130,000 clones; around 84% were seen once. The sequenced material came from PBMCs. The chain recombines TRBV7-2 with TRBJ2-5; weak D call: TRBD2 (6 bases). This receptor was obtained from a man aged 50 to 60 in good health and CMV-seronegative. CDR3 bases: TGTGCCAGCAGGGGACTCCTAGAACAAGAGACCCAGTACTTC. Translation: CASRGLLEQETQYF.